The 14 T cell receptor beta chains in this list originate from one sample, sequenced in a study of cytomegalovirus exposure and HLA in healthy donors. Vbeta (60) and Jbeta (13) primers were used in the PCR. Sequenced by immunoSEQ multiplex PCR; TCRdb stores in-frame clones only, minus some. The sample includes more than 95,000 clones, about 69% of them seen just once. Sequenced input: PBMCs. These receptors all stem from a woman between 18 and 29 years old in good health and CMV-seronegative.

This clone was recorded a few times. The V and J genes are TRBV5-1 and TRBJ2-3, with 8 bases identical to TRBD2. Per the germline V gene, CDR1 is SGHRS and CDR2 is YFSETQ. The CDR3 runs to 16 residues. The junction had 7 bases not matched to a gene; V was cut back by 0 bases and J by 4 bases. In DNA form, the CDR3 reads TGCGCCAGCAGCTTGGATTTGAGCGGGGGATCAGATACGCAGTATTTT. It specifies CASSLDLSGGSDTQYF.

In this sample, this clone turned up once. The CDR3: CAWSASGRTEAFF. The CDR3 DNA sequence: TGTGCCTGGAGTGCTTCAGGGAGGACTGAAGCTTTCTTT. The chain employs TRBV30 and TRBJ1-1; a possible D gene is TRBD1 (5 bases). The CDR3 covers 13 residues. Deletions cut 1 base from V and 5 bases from J, with 11 bases between. CDR1 is GTSNPN and CDR2 is SVGIG in the germline V gene (reference sequence).

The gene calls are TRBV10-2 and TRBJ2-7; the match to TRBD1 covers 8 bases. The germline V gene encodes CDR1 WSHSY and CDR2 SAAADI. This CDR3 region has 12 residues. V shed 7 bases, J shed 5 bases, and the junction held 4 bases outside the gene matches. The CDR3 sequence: CASTDRVHEQYF. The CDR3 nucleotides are TGCGCCAGCACGGACAGGGTCCACGAGCAGTACTTC.

Written as DNA, the CDR3 is TGCGCCAGCAGCTTCGGACAGAGCTTAGCTAACAATGAGCAGTTCTTC. This sequence encodes CASSFGQSLANNEQFF. This chain joins TRBV5-1 and TRBJ2-1, with TRBD1 as a possible D gene (6 bases). The CDR3 is 16 residues long. Germline-derived CDR1 and CDR2 are SGHRS and YFSETQ. Trimming removed 2 bases from V and 5 bases from J, with 17 bases in between.

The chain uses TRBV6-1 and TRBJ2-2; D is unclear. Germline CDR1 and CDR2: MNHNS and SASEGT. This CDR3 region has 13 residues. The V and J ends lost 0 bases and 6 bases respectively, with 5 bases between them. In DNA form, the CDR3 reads TGTGCCAGCAGTGAAGCGTGGCCCGGGGAGCTGTTTTTT. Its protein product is CASSEAWPGELFF.

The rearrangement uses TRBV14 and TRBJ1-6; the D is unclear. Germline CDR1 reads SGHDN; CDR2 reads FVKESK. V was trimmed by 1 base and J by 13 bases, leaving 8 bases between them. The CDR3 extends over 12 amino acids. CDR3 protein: CASSQVPFPLHF. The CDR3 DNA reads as TGTGCCAGCAGCCAAGTTCCCTTCCCCCTCCACTTT.

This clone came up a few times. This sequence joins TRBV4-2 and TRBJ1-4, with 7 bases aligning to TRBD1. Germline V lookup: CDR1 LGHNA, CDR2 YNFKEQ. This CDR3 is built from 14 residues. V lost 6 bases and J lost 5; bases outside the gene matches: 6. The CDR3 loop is CASSIPGQNEKLFF. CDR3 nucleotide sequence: TGTGCCAGCAGTATACCGGGACAGAATGAAAAACTGTTTTTT.

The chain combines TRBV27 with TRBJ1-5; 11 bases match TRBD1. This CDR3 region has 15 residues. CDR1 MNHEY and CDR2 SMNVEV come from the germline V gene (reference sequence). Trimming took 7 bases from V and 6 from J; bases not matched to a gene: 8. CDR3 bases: TGTGCCAGCAAACTCGCCGGGACAGGGGGTCAGCCCCAGCATTTT. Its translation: CASKLAGTGGQPQHF.

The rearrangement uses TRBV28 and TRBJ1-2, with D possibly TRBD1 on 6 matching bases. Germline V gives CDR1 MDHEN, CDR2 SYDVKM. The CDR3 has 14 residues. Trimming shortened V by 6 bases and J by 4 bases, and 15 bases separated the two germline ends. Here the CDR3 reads CASRQQGESYGYTF. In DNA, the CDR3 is TGTGCCAGCAGGCAACAGGGAGAGAGCTATGGCTACACCTTC.

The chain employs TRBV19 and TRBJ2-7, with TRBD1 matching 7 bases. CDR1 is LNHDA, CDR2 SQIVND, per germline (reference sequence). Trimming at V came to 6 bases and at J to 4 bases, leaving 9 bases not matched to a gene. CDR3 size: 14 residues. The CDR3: CASRTGVKAYEQYF. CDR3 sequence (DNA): TGTGCCAGTAGAACAGGGGTTAAGGCATACGAGCAGTACTTC.

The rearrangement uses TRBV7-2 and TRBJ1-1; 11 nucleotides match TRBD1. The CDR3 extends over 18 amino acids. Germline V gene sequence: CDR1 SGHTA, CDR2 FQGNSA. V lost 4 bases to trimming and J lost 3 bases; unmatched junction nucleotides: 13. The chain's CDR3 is CASSSEEGQGVVHTEAFF. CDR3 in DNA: TGTGCCAGCAGCTCAGAGGAGGGACAGGGGGTGGTACACACTGAAGCTTTCTTT.

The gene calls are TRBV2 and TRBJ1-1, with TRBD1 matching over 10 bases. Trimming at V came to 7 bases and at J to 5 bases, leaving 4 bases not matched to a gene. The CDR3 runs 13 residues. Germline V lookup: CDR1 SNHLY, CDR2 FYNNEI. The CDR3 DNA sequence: TGTGCCAGCATGGGGACAGGGGTTACTGAAGCTTTCTTT. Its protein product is CASMGTGVTEAFF.

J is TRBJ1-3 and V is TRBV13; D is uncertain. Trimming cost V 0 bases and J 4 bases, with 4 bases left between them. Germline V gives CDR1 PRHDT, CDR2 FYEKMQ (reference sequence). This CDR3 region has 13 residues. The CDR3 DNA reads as TGTGCCAGCAGCTTAGGGAGAGGAAACACCATATATTTT. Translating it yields CASSLGRGNTIYF.

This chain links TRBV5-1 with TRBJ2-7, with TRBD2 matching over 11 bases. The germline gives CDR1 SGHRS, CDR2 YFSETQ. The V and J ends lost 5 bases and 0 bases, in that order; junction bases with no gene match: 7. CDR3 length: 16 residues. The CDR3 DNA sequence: TGCGCCAGCAGTCCCCCACTAGCGGGGGCCTCCTACGAGCAGTACTTC. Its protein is CASSPPLAGASYEQYF.